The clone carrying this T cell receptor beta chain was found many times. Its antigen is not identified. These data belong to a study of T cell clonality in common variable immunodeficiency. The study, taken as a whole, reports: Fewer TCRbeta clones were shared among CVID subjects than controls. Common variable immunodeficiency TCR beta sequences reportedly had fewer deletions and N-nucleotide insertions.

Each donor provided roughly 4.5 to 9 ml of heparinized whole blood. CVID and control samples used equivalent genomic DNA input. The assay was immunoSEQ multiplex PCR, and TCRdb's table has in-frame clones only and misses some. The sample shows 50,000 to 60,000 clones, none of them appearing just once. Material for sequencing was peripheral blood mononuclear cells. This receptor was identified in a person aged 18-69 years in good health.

Incomplete CDR3 DNA: TGCAGTGCTAGAGAGCGGACAGGGAATTATAATTCACCC. Protein product: CSARERTGNYNSP. The entire CDR3 is CSARERTGNYNSPLHF. The chain joins TRBV20-1 to TRBJ1-6; TRBD1 agrees at 8 bases. The read falls 3 residues short of the CDR3 end, and the missing part is taken from the germline J gene. With V trimmed by 0 bases and J by 4 bases, 5 bases remained unmatched. The CDR3 runs to 16 residues. Germline loops: CDR1 DFQATT, CDR2 SNEGSKA (reference sequence).